Listed here is a single T cell receptor beta chain. Its target antigen remains unknown. Base quality data are lacking; no much larger clone is found one base away. These data come from a study of T-cell memory formation after mild COVID-19 (dated by TCRdb to the early 2020s). Turning to the overall study: Most TCR sequence clusters were specific to one of the two donors. T-cell clones expanding and contracting after mild COVID-19 in a couple of donors were tracked by longitudinal TCRalpha and TCRbeta repertoire sequencing. The cohort comprised two young, previously healthy adult volunteers, one female and one male.

PBMCs were isolated by Ficoll-Paque density gradient centrifugation. Sequencing was carried out with an Illumina NovaSeq 6000. TCRalpha and TCRbeta cDNA libraries were constructed by 5'RACE with constant-segment primers, with sample barcodes and unique molecular identifiers being introduced. Trizol reagent was used to extract RNA from every sample. The libraries were amplified in two PCR steps, and the second step added a second sample barcode and Illumina TruSeq adapters. Sequencing of the libraries was done on an Illumina NovaSeq, producing 2 x 150 bp paired-end reads. In the paper's pipeline: Reads were demultiplexed and collapsed into UMI-guided consensus sequences with migec v1.2.7. Using mixcr v2.1.11, UMI consensuses were aligned to TRA and TRB V and J templates and then assembled into clonotypes. Clonotypes were classified as expanded or contracted when called significant by both edgeR and NoisET, with noise models trained on biological replicates. edgeR calls used a false discovery rate-adjusted p below 0.01 and a log2 fold-change threshold of 1. PCA with hierarchical clustering of max-normalized trajectories of the 1000 most abundant clonotypes was used as exploratory dynamics analysis. Separately sequenced CD4+ and CD8+ repertoires were used to assign a CD4 or CD8 phenotype to each responding clone. In-frame beta chains were kept once TCRdb had trimmed the public reads at Q25 with fastp and called clones with MiXCR. CDR3 protein duplicates are merged, each entry listing the most common genes and DNA. These V and J calls derive from TCRdb rather than the authors' analysis. The sample table contains about 350,000 distinct CDR3 sequences; only one count was recorded for about 13% of them. The ten largest clones represent 22% of the sample.

What the authors observed across the whole study: Whether the second-wave clones peaking on day 37 were SARS-CoV-2 specific was not confirmed. From day 15 to 85, contracting clones showed balanced CD4/CD8 phenotypes, whereas a second wave of clones that expanded from day 15 to 37 leaned towards CD4+. Some responding clones were found in pre-infection memory, which suggests that pre-existing cross-reactive memory T cells took part in the SARS-CoV-2 response. Only two mild cases were covered by the study, and larger cohorts that include severe cases with pre-infection samples were considered necessary. Contracting CD4+ clones were located mainly in the CM and EM memory subsets, whereas CD8+ clones were found to be enriched in EMRA.

Via the germline V gene (reference sequence), CDR1 is DFQATT and CDR2 SNEGSKA. CDR3 length: 11 amino acids, cysteine to phenylalanine. Only the CDR3 DNA stays, 33 bases, in frame from base 1. V and J are truncated by 6 bases and 5 bases respectively, leaving an intervening sequence of 10 bases. This clonotype was sampled from a young man who had mild COVID-19 (a few samples of this study predate the infection). The sample titles of this study are shuffled in the database, so cell type and time point are left out; the donor was told from shared clones. The V and J genes are TRBV20-1 and TRBJ2-5, with the D gene not confidently named. Sequencing was carried out using PBMCs or a T cell subset sorted from them (not recorded which). The DNA reads TGCAGTGCGCGTATGGGGGAGACCCAGTACTTC. This gives the protein CSARMGETQYF.